These 7 T cell receptor beta chains came from one sample sequenced in a study of T cells in narcolepsy. Only in-frame clones appear in the TCRdb table, and some are missing; sequencing was by immunoSEQ multiplex PCR. The sample shows tens of thousands of clones, around 87% of them seen only once. Sequencing was done on a sample of memory (CD45RA-) CD4+ T cells from blood. Receptors were obtained from a human donor in good health.

J is TRBJ1-2 and V is TRBV30; TRBD1 is a possible D gene (6 bases). Germline CDR1 is GTSNPN and CDR2 is SVGIG (reference sequence). This CDR3 comprises 14 residues. V dropped 8 bases and J dropped 4 bases, with 20 bases sitting between them. The CDR3 loop is CAASGTQTFYGYTF. CDR3 DNA sequence: TGTGCCGCTTCCGGGACACAAACCTTCTATGGCTACACCTTC.

V usage is TRBV5-8 and J usage is TRBJ2-5; D unclear. Germline CDR1 reads SGHTS; CDR2 reads YDEGEE. The CDR3 is 14 amino acids. Trimming cost V 4 bases and J 1 base, with 11 bases left between them. The CDR3 DNA reads as TGTGCCAGCAGCATCCCGACGGGCCAAGAGACCCAGTACTTC. Translating gives CASSIPTGQETQYF.

The genes are TRBV19 and TRBJ2-7; 7 bases align to TRBD2. The CDR3 is made up of 16 amino acids. Germline lookup yields CDR1 LNHDA and CDR2 SQIVND (reference sequence). Trimming cost V 4 bases and J 0 bases; bases outside gene matches: 9. The CDR3, as DNA: TGTGCCAGTAGTAACACGGGCGGGAGATCCTCCTACGAGCAGTACTTC. Its protein is CASSNTGGRSSYEQYF. The full variable domain, rest sourced from reference TRBV19 and TRBJ2-7, is DGGITQSPKYLFRKEGQNVTLSCEQNLNHDAMYWYRQDPGQGLRLIYYSQIVNDFQKGDIAEGYSVSREKKESFPLTVTSAQKNPTAFYLCASSNTGGRSSYEQYFGPGTRLTVT.

The chain couples TRBV10-1 to TRBJ2-1, with unresolved D. The CDR3 runs to 14 residues. Germline loops: CDR1 WNHNN, CDR2 SYGVQD (reference sequence). V lost 5 bases and J lost 6, with 14 bases in between. The CDR3 DNA follows: TGCGCCAGCAGTACGGGTGGAGCGATCAATGAGCAGTTCTTC. Protein: CASSTGGAINEQFF.

This chain joins TRBV5-1 and TRBJ1-1; the D is unclear. This CDR3 contains 13 residues. The V and J ends lost 4 bases and 0 bases respectively, with 7 bases between them. Germline V gene data show CDR1 as SGHRS and CDR2 as YFSETQ. The CDR3 reads CASSPDMNTEAFF. In nucleotides, the CDR3 is TGCGCCAGCAGCCCGGATATGAACACTGAAGCTTTCTTT. Together with reference TRBV5-1 and TRBJ1-1, the CDR3 gives the full variable domain: KAGVTQTPRYLIKTRGQQVTLSCSPISGHRSVSWYQQTPGQGLQFLFEYFSETQRNKGNFPGRFSGRQFSNSRSEMNVSTLELGDSALYLCASSPDMNTEAFFGQGTRLTVV.

The rearrangement joins TRBV11-2 to TRBJ1-2; D is ambiguous. The ends were cut back, 6 bases at V and 8 bases at J, with 25 bases in the middle. CDR3 length equals 16 residues. From germline, CDR1 is SGHAT and CDR2 FQNNGV. Here the CDR3 DNA reads TGTGCCAGCAGTTCTCCCTTCGTATATCAAAAAGGCGGCTACACCTTC. Translation: CASSSPFVYQKGGYTF.

The chain links TRBV13 to TRBJ2-7, with TRBD1 matching over 8 bases. J gave up 12 bases and V 0 bases, and 16 bases lay outside the gene matches. CDR1 and CDR2 (germline): PRHDT, FYEKMQ (reference sequence). The length of the CDR3 is 16 residues. CDR3 bases: TGTGCCAGCAGCTTAGGTCTCCCCGGACAGGGAAAACCTCTGTACTTC. As protein: CASSLGLPGQGKPLYF.